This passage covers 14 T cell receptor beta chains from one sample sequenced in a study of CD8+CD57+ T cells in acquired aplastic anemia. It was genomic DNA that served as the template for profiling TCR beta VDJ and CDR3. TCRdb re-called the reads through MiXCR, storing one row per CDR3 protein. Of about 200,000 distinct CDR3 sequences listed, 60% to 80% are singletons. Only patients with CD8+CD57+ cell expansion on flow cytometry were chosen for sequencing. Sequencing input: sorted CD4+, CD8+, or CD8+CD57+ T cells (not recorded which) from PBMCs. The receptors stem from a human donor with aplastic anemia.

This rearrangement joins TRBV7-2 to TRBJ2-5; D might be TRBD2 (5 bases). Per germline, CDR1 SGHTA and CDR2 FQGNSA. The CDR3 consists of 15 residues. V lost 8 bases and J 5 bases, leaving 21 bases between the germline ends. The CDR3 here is CASRPSYGIAETQYF. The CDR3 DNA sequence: TGTGCCAGCCGCCCGTCGTACGGGATCGCCGAGACCCAGTACTTC.

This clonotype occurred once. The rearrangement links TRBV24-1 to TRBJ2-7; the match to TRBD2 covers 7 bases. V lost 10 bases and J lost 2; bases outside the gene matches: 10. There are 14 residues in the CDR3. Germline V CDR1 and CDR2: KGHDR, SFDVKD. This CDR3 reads CATSFEGTTYEQYF. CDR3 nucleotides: TGTGCCACTTCTTTCGAGGGGACTACCTACGAGCAGTACTTC.

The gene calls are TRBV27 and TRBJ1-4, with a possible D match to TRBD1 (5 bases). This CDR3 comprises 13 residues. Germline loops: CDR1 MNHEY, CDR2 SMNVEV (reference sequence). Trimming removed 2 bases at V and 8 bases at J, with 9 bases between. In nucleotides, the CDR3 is TGTGCCAGCAGTTTACAGGGAGACGAAAAACTGTTTTTT. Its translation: CASSLQGDEKLFF. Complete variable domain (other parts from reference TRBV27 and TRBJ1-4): EAQVTQNPRYLITVTGKKLTVTCSQNMNHEYMSWYRQDPGLGLRQIYYSMNVEVTDKGDVPEGYKVSRKEKRNFPLILESPSPNQTSLYFCASSLQGDEKLFFGSGTQLSVL.

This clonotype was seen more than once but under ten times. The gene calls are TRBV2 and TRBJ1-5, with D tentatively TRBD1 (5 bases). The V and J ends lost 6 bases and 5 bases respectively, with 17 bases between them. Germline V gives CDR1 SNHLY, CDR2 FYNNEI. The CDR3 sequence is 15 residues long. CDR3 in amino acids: CASSLWWGVDQPQHF. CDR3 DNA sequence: TGTGCCAGCAGCTTATGGTGGGGGGTAGATCAGCCCCAGCATTTT.

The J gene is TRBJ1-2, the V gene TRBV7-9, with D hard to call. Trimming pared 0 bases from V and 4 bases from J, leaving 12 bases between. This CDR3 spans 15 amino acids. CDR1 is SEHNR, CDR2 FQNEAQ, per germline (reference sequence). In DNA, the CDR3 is TGTGCCAGCAGCTTAGCGCTAGGTCTCTCCTATGGCTACACCTTC. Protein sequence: CASSLALGLSYGYTF.

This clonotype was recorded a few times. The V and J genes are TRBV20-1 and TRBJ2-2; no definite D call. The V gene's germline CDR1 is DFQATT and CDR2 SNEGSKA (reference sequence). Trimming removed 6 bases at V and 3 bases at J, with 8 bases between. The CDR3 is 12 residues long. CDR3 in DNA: TGCAGTGCCTTAAGGGACACCGGGGAGCTGTTTTTT. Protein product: CSALRDTGELFF.

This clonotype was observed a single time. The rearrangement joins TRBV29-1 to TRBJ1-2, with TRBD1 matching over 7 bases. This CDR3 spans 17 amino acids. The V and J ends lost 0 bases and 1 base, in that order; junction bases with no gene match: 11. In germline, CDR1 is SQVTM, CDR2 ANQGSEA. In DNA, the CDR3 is TGCAGCGTTGAAGATCTAGACAGGGAAACGCATAACTATGGCTACACCTTC. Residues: CSVEDLDRETHNYGYTF. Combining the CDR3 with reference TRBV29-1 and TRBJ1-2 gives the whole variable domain SAVISQKPSRDICQRGTSLTIQCQVDSQVTMMFWYRQQPGQSLTLIATANQGSEATYESGFVIDKFPISRPNLTFSTLTVSNMSPEDSSIYLCSVEDLDRETHNYGYTFGSGTRLTVV.

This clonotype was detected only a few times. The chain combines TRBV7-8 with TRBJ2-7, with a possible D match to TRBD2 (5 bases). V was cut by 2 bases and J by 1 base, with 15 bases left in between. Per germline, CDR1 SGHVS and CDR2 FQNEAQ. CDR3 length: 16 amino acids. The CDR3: CASSLKRVAGSYEQYF. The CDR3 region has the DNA TGTGCCAGCAGCTTAAAGAGGGTTGCGGGTTCCTACGAGCAGTACTTC.

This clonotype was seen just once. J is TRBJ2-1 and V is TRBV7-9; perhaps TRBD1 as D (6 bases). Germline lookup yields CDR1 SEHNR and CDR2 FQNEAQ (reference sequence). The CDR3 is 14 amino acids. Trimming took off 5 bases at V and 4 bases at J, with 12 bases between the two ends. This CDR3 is CASSPAGAYNEQFF. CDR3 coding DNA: TGTGCCAGCAGCCCAGCAGGGGCATACAATGAGCAGTTCTTC.

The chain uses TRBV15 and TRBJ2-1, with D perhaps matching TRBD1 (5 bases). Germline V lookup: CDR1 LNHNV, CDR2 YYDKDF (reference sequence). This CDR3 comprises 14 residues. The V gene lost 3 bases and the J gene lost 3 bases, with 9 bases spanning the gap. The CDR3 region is CATSSLDSYNEQFF. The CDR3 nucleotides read TGTGCCACCAGCAGCTTAGACAGCTACAATGAGCAGTTCTTC. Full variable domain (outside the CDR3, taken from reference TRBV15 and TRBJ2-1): DAMVIQNPRYQVTQFGKPVTLSCSQTLNHNVMYWYQQKSSQAPKLLFHYYDKDFNNEADTPDNFQSRRPNTSFCFLDIRSPGLGDTAMYLCATSSLDSYNEQFFGPGTRLTVL.

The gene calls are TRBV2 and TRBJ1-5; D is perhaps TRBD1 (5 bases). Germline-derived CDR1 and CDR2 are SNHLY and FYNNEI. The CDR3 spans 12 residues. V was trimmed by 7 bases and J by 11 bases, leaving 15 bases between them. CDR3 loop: CASMGTSETQHF. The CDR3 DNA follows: TGTGCCAGCATGGGGACTAGCGAGACCCAGCATTTT.

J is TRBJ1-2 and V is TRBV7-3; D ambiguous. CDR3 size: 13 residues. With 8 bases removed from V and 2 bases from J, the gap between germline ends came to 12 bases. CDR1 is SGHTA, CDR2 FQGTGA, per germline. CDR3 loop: CASPSGPNYGYTF. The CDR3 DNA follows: TGTGCCAGCCCATCGGGCCCCAACTATGGCTACACCTTC.

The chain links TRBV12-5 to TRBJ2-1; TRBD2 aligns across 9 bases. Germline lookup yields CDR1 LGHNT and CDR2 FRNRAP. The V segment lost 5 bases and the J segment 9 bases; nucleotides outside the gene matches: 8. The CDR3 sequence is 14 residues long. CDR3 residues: CASGSSGSRFEQFF. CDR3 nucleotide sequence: TGTGCTAGTGGTAGTAGCGGGAGTCGTTTTGAGCAGTTCTTC. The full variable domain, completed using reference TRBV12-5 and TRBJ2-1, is DARVTQTPRHKVTEMGQEVTMRCQPILGHNTVFWYRQTMMQGLELLAYFRNRAPLDDSGMPKDRFSAEMPDATLATLKIQPSEPRDSAVYFCASGSSGSRFEQFFGPGTRLTVL.

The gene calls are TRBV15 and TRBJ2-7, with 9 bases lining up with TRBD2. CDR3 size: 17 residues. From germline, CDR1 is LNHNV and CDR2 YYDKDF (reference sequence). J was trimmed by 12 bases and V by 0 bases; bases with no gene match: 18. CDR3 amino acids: CATSRDRLTSGYHDVYF. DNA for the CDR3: TGTGCCACCAGCAGAGATCGTTTAACTAGCGGGTACCATGATGTGTACTTC.